This paragraph reports one T cell receptor (beta chain). The sample belongs to a study of blood T cell repertoires in COVID-19. The CDR3 is 13 residues long. CDR1 and CDR2 (germline): KGHSH, LQKENI. V lost 6 bases to trimming and J lost 1 base, with 9 bases between them. Clones were read by immunoSEQ multiplex PCR, and TCRdb kept only the in-frame ones, dropping some. Counted here are approximately 320,000 clones, 80% to 90% occurring once; the ten biggest clones make up around 9%. The sequence came from a woman under 30 who had recovered from COVID-19. The sample was PBMCs or T cells enriched from blood (not recorded which). The chain carries TRBV18 and TRBJ1-1; possibly TRBD1 for D (5 bases). This CDR3 is CASSRDENTEAFF. The CDR3 nucleotides read TGTGCCAGCTCGCGGGACGAGAACACTGAAGCTTTCTTT.